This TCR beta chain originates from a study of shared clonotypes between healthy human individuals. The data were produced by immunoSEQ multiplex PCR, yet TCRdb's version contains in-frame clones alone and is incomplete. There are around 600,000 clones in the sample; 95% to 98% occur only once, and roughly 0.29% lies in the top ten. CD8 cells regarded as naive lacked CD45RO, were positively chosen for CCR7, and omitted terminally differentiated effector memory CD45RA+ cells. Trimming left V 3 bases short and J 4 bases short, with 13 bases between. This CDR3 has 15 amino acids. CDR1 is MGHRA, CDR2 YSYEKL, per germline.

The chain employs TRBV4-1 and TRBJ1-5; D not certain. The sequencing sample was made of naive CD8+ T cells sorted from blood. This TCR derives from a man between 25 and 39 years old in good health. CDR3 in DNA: TGCGCCAGCAGCCAGGAGTCGAGGCGGAATCAGCCCCAGCATTTT. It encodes CASSQESRRNQPQHF.